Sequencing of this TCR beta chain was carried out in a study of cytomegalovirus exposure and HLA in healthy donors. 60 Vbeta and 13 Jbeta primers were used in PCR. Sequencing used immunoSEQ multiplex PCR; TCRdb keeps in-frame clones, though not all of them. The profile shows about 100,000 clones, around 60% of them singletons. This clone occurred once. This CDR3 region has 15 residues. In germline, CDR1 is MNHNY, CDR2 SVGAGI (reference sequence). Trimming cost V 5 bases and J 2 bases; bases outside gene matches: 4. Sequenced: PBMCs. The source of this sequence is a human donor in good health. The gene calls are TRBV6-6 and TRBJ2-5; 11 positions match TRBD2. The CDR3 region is CASSPLAGGQETQYF. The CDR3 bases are TGTGCCAGCAGTCCTCTAGCGGGAGGACAAGAGACCCAGTACTTC.